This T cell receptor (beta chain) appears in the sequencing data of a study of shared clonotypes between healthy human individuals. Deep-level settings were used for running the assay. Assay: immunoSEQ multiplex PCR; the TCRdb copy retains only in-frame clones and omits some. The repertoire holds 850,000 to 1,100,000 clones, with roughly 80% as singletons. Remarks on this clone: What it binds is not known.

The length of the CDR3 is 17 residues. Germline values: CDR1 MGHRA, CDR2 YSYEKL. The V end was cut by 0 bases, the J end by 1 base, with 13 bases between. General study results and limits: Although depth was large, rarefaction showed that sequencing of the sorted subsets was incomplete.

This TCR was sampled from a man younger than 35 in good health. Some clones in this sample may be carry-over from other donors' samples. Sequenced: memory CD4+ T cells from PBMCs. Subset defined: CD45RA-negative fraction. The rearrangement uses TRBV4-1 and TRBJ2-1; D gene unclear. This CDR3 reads CASSQDKFGLSYNEQFF. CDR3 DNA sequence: TGCGCCAGCAGCCAAGATAAGTTCGGGTTATCCTACAATGAGCAGTTCTTC.